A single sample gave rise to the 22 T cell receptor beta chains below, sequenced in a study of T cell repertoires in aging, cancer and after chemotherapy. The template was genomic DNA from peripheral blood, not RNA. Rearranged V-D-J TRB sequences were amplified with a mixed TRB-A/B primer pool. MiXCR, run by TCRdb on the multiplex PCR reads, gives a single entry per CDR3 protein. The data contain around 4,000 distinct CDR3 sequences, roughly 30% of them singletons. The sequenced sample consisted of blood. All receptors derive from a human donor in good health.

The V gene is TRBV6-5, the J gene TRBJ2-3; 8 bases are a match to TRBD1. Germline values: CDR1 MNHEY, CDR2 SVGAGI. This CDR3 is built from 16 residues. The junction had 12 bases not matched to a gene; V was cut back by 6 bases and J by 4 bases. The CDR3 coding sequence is TGTGCCAGCAGCCAGGGGGCAGGGGAAGGCGCAGATACGCAGTATTTT. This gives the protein CASSQGAGEGADTQYF.

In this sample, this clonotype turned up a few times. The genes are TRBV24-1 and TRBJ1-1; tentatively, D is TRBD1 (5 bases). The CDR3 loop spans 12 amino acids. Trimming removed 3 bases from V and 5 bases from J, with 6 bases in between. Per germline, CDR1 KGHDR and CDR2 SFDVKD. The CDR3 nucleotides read TGTGCCACCAGTGATCCAGGGACTGAAGCTTTCTTT. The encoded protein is CATSDPGTEAFF.

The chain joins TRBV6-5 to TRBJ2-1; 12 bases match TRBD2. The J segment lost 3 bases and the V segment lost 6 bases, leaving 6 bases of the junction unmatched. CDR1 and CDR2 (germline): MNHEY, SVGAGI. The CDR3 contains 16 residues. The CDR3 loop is CASSPGTSGYYNEQFF. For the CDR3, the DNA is TGTGCCAGCAGCCCCGGGACTAGCGGGTACTACAATGAGCAGTTCTTC.

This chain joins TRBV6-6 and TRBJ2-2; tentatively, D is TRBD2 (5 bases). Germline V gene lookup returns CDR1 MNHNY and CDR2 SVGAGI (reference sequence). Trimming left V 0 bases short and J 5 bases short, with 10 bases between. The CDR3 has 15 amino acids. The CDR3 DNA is TGTGCCAGCAGTTACTCGAGGGCCTCTACCGGGGAGCTGTTTTTT. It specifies CASSYSRASTGELFF.

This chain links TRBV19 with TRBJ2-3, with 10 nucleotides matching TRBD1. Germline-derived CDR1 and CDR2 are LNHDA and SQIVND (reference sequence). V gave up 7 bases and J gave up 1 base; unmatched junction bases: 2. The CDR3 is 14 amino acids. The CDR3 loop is CASMGTGGTDTQYF. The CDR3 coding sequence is TGTGCCAGTATGGGGACAGGGGGCACAGATACGCAGTATTTT.

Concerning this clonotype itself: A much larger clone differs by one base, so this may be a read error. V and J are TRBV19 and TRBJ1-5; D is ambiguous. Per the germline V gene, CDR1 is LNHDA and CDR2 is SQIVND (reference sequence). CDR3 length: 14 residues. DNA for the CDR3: TGTGCCAGTAGTATGGGGTTACCCAATCAGCACCAGCATTTT. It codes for CASSMGLPNQHQHF.

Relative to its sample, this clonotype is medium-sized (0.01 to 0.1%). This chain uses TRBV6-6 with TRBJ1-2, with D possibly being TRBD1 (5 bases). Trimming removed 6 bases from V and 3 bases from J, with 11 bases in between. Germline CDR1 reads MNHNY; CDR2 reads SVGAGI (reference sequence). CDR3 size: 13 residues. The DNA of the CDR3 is TGTGCCAGCAGCCCGGGGCGGGACTATGGCTACACCTTC. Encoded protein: CASSPGRDYGYTF.

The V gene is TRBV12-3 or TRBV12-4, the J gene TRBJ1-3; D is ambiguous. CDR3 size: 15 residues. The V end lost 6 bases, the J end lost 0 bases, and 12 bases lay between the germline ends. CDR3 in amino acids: CASRTDGSSGNTIYF. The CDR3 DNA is TGTGCCAGCAGGACGGACGGGAGCTCTGGAAACACCATATATTTT.

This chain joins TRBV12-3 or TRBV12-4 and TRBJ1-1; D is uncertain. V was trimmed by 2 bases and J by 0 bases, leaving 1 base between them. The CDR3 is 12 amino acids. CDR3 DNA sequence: TGTGCCAGCAGTTTAATGAACACTGAAGCTTTCTTT. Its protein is CASSLMNTEAFF.

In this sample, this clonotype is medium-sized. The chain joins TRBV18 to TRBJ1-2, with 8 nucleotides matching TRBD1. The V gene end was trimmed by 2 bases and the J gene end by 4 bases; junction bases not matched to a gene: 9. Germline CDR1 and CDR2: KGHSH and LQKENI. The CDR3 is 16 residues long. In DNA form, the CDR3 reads TGTGCCAGCTCACCAGAAGGGACAGGCGATGTCTATGGCTACACCTTC. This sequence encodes CASSPEGTGDVYGYTF.

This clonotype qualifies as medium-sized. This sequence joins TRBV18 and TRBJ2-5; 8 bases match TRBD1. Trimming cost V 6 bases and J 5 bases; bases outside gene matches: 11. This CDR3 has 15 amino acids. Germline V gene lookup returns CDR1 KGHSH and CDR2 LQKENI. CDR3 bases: TGTGCCAGCTCCCCAGGGGCAGGGGGCGAGGAGACCCAGTACTTC. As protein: CASSPGAGGEETQYF.

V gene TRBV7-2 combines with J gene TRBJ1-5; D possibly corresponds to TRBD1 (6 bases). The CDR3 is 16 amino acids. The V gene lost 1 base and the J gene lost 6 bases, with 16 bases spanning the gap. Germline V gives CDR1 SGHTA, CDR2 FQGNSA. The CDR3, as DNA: TGTGCCAGCAGCTTAGATCGGGCAGGGGAGGGTCAGCCCCAGCATTTT. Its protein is CASSLDRAGEGQPQHF.

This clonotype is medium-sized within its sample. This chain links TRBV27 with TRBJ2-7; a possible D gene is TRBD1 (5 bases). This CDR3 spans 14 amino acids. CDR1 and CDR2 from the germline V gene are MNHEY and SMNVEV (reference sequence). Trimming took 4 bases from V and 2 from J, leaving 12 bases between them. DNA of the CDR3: TGTGCCAGCAGTTCTTTGGACACCACCTACGAGCAGTACTTC. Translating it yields CASSSLDTTYEQYF.

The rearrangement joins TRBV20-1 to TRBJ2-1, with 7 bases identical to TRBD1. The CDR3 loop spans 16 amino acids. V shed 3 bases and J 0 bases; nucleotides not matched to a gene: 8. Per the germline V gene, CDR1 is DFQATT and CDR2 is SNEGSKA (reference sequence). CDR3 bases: TGCAGTGCTAGCACCGGACAGGAGAGCTCCTACAATGAGCAGTTCTTC. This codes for CSASTGQESSYNEQFF.

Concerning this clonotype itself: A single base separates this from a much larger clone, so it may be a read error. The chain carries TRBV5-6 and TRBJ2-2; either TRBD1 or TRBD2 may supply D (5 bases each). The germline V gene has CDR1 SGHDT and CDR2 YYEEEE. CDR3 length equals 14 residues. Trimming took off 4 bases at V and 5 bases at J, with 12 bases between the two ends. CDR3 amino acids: CASSHVGVTGELFF. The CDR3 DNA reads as TGTGCCAGCAGCCACGTGGGGGTGACCGGGGAGCTGTTTTTT.

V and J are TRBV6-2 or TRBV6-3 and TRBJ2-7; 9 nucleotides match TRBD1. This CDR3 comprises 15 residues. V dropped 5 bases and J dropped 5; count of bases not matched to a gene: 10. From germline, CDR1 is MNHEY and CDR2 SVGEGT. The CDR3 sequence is CASSPSDRGFDEQYF. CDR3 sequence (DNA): TGTGCCAGCAGTCCGAGCGACAGGGGGTTCGACGAGCAGTACTTC.

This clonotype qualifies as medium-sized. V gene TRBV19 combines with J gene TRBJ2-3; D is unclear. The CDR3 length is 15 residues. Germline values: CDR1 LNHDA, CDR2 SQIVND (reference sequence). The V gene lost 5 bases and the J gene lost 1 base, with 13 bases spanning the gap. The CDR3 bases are TGTGCCAGTAGTTCGACTCCGGGTCGCACAGATACGCAGTATTTT. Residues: CASSSTPGRTDTQYF.

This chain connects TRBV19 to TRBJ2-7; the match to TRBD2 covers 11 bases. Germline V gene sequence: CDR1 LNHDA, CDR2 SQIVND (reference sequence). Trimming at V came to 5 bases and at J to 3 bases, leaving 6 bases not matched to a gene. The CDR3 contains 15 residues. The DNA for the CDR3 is TGTGCCAGTAGTCCTCCGGGACTAGCGGACTACGAGCAGTACTTC. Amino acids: CASSPPGLADYEQYF.

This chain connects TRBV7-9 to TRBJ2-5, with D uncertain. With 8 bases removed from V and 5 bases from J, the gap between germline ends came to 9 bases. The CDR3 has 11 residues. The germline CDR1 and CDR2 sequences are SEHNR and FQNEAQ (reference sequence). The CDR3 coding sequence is TGTGCCAGCTCATCCCCGGAGACCCAGTACTTC. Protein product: CASSSPETQYF.

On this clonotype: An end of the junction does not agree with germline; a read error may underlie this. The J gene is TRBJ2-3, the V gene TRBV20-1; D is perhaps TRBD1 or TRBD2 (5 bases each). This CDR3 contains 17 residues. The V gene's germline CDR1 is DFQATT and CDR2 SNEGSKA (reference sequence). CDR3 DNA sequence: TGCAGTGCTTGGGGTACGGGGAAAGGAGCTGTGACAGATACGAAGTATTTT. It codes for CSAWGTGKGAVTDTKYF.

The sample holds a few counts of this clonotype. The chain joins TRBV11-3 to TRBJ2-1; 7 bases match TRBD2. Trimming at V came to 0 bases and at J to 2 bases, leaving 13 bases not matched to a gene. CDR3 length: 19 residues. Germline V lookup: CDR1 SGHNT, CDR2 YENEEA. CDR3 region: CASSLEAGRGRRAYNEQFF. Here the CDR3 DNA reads TGTGCCAGCAGCTTAGAGGCGGGGAGGGGCCGGCGGGCCTACAATGAGCAGTTCTTC.

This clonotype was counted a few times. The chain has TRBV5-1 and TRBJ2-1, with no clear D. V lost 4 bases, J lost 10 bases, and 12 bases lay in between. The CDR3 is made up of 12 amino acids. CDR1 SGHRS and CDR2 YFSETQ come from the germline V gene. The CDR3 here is CASSPPTSEQFF. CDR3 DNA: TGCGCCAGCAGCCCCCCGACTTCGGAGCAGTTCTTC. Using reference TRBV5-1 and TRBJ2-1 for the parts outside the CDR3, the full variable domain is KAGVTQTPRYLIKTRGQQVTLSCSPISGHRSVSWYQQTPGQGLQFLFEYFSETQRNKGNFPGRFSGRQFSNSRSEMNVSTLELGDSALYLCASSPPTSEQFFGPGTRLTVL.